This TCR beta chain was profiled in a study of T cells in localized non-small cell lung cancer. Study observations and caveats: A median about 54 of the top 100 tumor clones appeared in adjacent lung. Heterogeneity is still possible, as just one tumor region was sequenced. In uninvolved adjacent lung, T cell clonality reached its highest value, exceeding tumor. Overall survival was longer when the density of T cells in the blood was higher.

CDR1 is SQVTM, CDR2 ANQGSEA, per germline. V dropped 6 bases and J dropped 3; count of bases not matched to a gene: 7. CDR3 length: 13 amino acids. Profiled with immunoSEQ multiplex PCR; TCRdb holds only in-frame clones, not every one. The sample consists of some 39,000 clones, roughly 85% of them appearing once. In the case of this clone: The antigen remains unidentified.

This TCR came from a male donor aged 60 or older with stage II lung adenocarcinoma. The specimen was peripheral blood mononuclear cells, collected before any cancer treatment. The J gene is TRBJ2-5, the V gene TRBV29-1; 7 bases line up with TRBD1. CDR3 coding DNA: TGCAGCGTCTACAGGGGTGGGGAAGAGACCCAGTACTTC. Encoded protein: CSVYRGGEETQYF.